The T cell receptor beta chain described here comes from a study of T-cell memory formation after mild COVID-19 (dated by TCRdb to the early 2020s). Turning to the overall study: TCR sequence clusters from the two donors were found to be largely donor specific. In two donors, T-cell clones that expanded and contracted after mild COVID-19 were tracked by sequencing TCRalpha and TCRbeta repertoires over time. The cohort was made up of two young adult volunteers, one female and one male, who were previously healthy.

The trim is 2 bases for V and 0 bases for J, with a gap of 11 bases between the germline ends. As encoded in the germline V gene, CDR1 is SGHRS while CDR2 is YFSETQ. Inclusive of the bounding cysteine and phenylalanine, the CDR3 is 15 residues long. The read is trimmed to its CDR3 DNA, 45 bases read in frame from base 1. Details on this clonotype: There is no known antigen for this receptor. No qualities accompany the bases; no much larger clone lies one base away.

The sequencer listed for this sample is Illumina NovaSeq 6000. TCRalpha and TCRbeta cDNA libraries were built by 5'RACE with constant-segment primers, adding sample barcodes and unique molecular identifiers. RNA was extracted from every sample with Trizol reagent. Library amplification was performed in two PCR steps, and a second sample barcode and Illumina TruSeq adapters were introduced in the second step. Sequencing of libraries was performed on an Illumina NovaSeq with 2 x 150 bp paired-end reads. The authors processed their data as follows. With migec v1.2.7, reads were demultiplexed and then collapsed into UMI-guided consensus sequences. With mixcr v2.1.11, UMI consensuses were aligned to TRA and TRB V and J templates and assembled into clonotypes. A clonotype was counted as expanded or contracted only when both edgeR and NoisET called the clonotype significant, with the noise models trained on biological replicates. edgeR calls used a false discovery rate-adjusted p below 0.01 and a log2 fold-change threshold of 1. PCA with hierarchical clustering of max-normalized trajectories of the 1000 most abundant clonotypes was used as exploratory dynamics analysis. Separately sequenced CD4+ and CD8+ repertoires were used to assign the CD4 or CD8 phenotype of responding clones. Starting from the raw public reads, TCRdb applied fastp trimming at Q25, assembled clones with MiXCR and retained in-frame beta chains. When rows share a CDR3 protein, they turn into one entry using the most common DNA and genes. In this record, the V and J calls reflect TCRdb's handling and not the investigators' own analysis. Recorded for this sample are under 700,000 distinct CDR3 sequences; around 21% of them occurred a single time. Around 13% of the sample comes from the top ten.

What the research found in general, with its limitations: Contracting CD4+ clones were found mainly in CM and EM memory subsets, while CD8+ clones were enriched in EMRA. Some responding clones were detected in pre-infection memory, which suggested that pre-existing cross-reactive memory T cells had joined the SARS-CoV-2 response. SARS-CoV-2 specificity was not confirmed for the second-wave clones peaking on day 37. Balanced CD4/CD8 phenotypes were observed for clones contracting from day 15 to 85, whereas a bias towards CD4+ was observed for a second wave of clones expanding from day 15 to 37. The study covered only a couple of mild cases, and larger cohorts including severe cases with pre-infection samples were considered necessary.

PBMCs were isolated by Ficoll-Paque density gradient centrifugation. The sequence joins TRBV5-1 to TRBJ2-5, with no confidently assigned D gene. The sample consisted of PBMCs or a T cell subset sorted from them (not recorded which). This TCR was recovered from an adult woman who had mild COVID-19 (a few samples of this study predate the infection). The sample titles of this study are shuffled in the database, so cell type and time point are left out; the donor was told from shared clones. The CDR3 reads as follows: CASSFERPYQETQYF. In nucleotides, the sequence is TGCGCCAGCAGCTTTGAGCGTCCGTACCAAGAGACCCAGTACTTC. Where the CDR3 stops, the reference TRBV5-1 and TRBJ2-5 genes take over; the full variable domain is KAGVTQTPRYLIKTRGQQVTLSCSPISGHRSVSWYQQTPGQGLQFLFEYFSETQRNKGNFPGRFSGRQFSNSRSEMNVSTLELGDSALYLCASSFERPYQETQYFGPGTRLLVL.